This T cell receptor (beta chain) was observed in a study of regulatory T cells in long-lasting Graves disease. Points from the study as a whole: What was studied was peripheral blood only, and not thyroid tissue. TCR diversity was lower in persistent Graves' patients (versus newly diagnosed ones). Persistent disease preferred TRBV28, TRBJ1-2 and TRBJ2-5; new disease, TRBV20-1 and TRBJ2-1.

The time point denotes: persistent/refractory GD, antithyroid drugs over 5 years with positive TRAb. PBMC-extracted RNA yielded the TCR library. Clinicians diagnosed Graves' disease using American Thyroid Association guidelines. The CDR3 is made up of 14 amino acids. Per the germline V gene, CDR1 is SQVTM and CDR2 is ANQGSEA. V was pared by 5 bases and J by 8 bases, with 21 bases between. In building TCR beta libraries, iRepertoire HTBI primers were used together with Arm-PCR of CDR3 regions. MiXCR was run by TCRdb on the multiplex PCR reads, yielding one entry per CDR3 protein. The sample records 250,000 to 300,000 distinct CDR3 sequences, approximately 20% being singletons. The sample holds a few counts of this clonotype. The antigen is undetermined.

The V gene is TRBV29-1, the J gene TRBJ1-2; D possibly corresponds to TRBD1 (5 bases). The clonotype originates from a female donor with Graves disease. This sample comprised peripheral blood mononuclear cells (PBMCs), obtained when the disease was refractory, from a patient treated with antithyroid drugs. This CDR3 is CSVQGPSPEEGYTF. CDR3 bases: TGCAGCGTTCAGGGACCGTCGCCTGAGGAAGGCTACACCTTC.